This TCR beta chain is from a study of cytomegalovirus exposure and HLA in healthy donors. Study-level points and caveats: A missense DCLRE1C variant was associated with V- and J-gene trimming of TCR beta chains in a later analysis, and an independent cohort replicated the association.

Trimming stripped 2 bases from V and 9 bases from J, with 20 bases between. The CDR3 is 16 residues long. Germline V lookup: CDR1 SNHLY, CDR2 FYNNEI. PCR employed 60 Vbeta and 13 Jbeta primers. Only in-frame clones appear in the TCRdb table, and some are missing; sequencing was by immunoSEQ multiplex PCR. There are some 120,000 clones in the sample; roughly 79% occur only once, and about 2% lies in the top ten. This clone was detected only once. Its antigen is as yet unknown. The V call is TRBV2, the J call TRBJ1-5; maybe TRBD1 (5 bases). The source material was PBMCs. The sequence was obtained from a woman aged 40-49 years in good health and CMV-seronegative. In nucleotides, the CDR3 is TGTGCCAGCAGTGAAAGGGGAGGACGGGACTGGTCGCCCCAGCATTTT. Amino acids: CASSERGGRDWSPQHF.